This T cell receptor beta chain was obtained from a study of T-cell reconstitution after alpha-beta-depleted transplantation in children (dated by TCRdb to the mid-2010s). Notes on the research overall: T-cell immune reconstitution after TCRalphabeta/CD19-depleted allogeneic hematopoietic cell transplantation in children was quantitatively tracked in the study by means of TCR repertoire profiling.

Library generation was performed with PCR. Instrument on record: Illumina HiSeq 2500. Molecular barcoding was employed in the preparation of TCR libraries, with unique molecular identifiers being used to normalize TCRbeta repertoire quantification. TCRdb trimmed public reads at Q25 via fastp, called clones via MiXCR and kept in-frame beta chains. For every CDR3 protein sequence, its rows merge into one entry that carries the most common genes and DNA. This sample holds 280,000 or so distinct CDR3 sequences; around 10% were observed only once. Roughly a quarter of the sample is in the top ten clones. CDR1 and CDR2, per the germline V gene, are KGHSH and LQKENI. Counted from cysteine to phenylalanine, this CDR3 has 18 amino acids. CDR3 DNA only is kept here, 54 bases in frame from base 1. Germline trimming amounts to 1 base on V and 2 bases on J, with 11 as the count of junction bases outside the gene matches.

The sample's treatment or condition label, decoded: allogeneic hematopoietic cell transplantation with graft depleted of TCRalphabeta T cells and CD19 B cells. The transplant recipients were children given TCRalphabeta/CD19-depleted allogeneic hematopoietic cell grafts. Broader findings and caveats from the paper: The apparently early recovery of alphabetaT-cell counts about two months after transplant reportedly depended on only several hundred rapidly expanded clones that came from non-depleted graft cells. Hyperexpanded clone frequencies declined over subsequent months; after one year, T-cell counts and TCRbeta diversity were mostly attributed to newly produced T cells. In some patients, the high TCRbeta diversity seen at day 60 was put down to recipient T cells and intrathymic progenitors that had survived conditioning.

This clonotype was detected ten times or more. The target of this receptor is not known. Qualities for individual bases were not recorded, and no much larger clone is one base off. The sequence is built from TRBV18 and TRBJ2-5; a stretch of 9 junction bases matches TRBD2. This specimen was peripheral blood, taken 180 days after TCRalphabeta/CD19-depleted stem cell transplant. This clonotype was obtained from a male patient under 10 years old who had a stem cell transplant for chronic granulomatous disease, so the T cells may come from the graft donor. The nucleotides are TGTGCCAGCTCACCACTTCGGGCTAGCGGGACGCTACAAGAGACCCAGTACTTC. It encodes CASSPLRASGTLQETQYF.